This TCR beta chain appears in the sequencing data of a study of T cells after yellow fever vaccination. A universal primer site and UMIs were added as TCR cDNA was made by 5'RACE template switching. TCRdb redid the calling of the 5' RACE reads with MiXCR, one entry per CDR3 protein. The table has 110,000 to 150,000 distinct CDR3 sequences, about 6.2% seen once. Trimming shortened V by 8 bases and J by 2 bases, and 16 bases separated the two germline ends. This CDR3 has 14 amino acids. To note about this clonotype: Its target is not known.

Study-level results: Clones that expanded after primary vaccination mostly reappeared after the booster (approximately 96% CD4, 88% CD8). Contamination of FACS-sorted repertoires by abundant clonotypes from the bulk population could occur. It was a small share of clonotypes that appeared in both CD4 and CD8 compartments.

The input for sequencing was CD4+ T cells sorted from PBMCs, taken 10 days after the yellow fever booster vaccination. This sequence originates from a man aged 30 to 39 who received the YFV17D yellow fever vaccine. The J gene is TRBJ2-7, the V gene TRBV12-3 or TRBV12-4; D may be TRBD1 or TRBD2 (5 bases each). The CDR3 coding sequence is TGTGCCAGCCGGACTTGGGACGGAACCTACGAGCAGTACTTC. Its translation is CASRTWDGTYEQYF.